This T cell receptor beta chain was retrieved from a study of cytomegalovirus exposure and HLA in healthy donors. In the PCR, 60 Vbeta and 13 Jbeta primers were used. Repertoires were generated with immunoSEQ multiplex PCR, while TCRdb's copy carries only in-frame clones and drops some. The table has over 150,000 clones, about four fifths seen once. The CDR3 consists of 15 residues. Germline V gives CDR1 SGDLS, CDR2 YYNGEE. Deletions cut 0 bases from V and 5 bases from J, with 12 bases between. Material for sequencing was PBMCs. The TCR was taken from a man over 45 in good health and CMV-seropositive. V and J are TRBV9 and TRBJ2-1; the D gene is possibly TRBD2 (5 bases). CDR3 coding DNA: TGTGCCAGCAGCGTAGCCAGTTCGGGGAACAATGAGCAGTTCTTC. Translated: CASSVASSGNNEQFF.